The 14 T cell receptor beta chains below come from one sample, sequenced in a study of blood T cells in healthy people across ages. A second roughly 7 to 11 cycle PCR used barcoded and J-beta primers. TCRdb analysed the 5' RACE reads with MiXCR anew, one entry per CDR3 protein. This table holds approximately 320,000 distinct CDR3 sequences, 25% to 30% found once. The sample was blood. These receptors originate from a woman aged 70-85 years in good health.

The CDR3 sequence: CASSFTGKGGYTF. The DNA for the CDR3 is TGTGCCAGCAGCTTTACAGGGAAGGGCGGCTACACCTTC. This sequence joins TRBV14 and TRBJ1-2, with D perhaps matching TRBD1 (6 bases). This CDR3 has 13 amino acids. The germline CDR1 and CDR2 sequences are SGHDN and FVKESK. V was cut by 5 bases and J by 8 bases, with 15 bases left in between.

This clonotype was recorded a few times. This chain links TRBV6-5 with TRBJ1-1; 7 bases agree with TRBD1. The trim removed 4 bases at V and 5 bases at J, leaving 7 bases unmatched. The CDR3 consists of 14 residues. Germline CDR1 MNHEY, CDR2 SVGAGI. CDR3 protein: CASSFDRVQTEAFF. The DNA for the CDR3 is TGTGCCAGCAGTTTCGACAGGGTCCAAACTGAAGCTTTCTTT.

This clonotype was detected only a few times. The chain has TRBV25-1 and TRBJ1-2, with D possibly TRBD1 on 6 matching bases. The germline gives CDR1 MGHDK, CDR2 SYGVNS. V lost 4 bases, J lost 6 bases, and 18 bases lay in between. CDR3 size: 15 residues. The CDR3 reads CASSAPGTPTHGYTF. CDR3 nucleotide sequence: TGTGCCAGCAGTGCCCCCGGGACACCTACCCATGGCTACACCTTC.

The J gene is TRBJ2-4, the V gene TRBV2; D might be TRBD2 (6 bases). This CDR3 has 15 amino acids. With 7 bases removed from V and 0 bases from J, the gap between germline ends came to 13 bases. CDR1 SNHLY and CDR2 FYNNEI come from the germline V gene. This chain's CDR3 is CASTREGLAKNIQYF. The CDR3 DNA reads TGTGCCAGCACCCGAGAGGGACTAGCCAAAAACATTCAGTACTTC.

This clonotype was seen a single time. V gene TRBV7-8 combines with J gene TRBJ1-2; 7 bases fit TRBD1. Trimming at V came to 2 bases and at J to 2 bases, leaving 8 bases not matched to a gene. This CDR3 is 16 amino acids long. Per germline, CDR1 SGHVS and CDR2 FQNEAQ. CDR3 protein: CASSLRLDRANYGYTF. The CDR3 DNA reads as TGTGCCAGCAGCTTAAGGCTCGACAGGGCGAACTATGGCTACACCTTC. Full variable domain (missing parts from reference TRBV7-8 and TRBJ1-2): GAGVSQSPRYKVAKRGQDVALRCDPISGHVSLFWYQQALGQGPEFLTYFQNEAQLDKSGLPSDRFFAERPEGSVSTLKIQRTQQEDSAVYLCASSLRLDRANYGYTFGSGTRLTVV.

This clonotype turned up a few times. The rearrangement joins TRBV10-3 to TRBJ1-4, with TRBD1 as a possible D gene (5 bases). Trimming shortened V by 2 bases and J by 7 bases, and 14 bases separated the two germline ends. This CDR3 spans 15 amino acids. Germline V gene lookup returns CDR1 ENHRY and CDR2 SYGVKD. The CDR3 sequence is CAISEGGLGGEKLFF. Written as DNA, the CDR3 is TGTGCCATCAGTGAGGGCGGACTGGGGGGTGAAAAACTGTTTTTT.

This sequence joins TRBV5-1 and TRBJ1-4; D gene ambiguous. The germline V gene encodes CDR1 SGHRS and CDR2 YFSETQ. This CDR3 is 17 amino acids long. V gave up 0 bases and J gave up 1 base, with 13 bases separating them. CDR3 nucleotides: TGCGCCAGCAGCTTGGCCATTGGCAGAGGAACTAATGAAAAACTGTTTTTT. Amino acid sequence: CASSLAIGRGTNEKLFF.

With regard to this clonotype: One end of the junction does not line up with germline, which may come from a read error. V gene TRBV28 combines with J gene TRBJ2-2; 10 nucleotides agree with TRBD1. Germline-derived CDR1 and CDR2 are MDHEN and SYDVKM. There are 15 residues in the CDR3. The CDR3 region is CAGSPGQGDTGELFF. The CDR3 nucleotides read TGTGCCGGCAGCCCAGGACAGGGGGACACCGGGGAGCTGTTTTTT.

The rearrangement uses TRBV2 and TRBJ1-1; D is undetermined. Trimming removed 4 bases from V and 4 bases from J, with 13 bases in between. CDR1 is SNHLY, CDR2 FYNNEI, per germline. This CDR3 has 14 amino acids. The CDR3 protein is CASSAHSPGTEAFF. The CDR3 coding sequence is TGTGCCAGCAGTGCCCACTCTCCGGGCACTGAAGCTTTCTTT.

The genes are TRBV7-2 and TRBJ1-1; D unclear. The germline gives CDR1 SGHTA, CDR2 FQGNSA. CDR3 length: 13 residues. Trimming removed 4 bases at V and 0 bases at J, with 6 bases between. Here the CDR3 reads CASSSWVNTEAFF. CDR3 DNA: TGTGCCAGCAGCTCATGGGTGAACACTGAAGCTTTCTTT.

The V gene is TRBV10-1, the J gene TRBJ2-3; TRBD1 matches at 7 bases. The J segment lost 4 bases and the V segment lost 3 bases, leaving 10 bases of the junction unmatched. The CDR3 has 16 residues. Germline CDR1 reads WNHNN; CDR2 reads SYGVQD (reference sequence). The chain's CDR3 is CASSERSQGVPDTQYF. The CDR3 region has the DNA TGCGCCAGCAGTGAAAGGAGCCAGGGGGTCCCAGATACGCAGTATTTT.

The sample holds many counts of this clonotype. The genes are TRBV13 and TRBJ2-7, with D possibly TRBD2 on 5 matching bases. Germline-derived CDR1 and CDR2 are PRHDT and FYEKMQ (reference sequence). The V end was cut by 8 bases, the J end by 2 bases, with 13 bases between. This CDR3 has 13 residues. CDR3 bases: TGTGCCAGCTCACCTAGAGGGCCCTACGAGCAGTACTTC. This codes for CASSPRGPYEQYF.

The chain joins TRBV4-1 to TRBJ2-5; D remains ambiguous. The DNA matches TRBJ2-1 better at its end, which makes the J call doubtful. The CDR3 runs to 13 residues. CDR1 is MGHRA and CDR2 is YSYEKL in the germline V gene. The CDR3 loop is CASSQETGVEQFF. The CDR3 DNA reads TGCGCCAGCAGCCAAGAAACGGGCGTAGAGCAGTTCTTC.

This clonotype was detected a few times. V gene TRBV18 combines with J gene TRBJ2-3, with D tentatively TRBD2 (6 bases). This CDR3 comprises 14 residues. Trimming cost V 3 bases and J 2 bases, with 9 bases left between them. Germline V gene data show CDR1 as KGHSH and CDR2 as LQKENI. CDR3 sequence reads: CASSPRGNTDTQYF. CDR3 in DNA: TGTGCCAGCTCACCTCGGGGGAACACAGATACGCAGTATTTT.